This T cell receptor (beta chain) was captured in a study of human T cells and chemical hapten exposure (dated by TCRdb to about 2021). Background for the entire study: For sensitization, 2% DPC in acetone was applied to a roughly 2 cm by roughly 2 cm area of upper inner arm skin. Most of the patients in the cohort were female, and the cohort covered alopecia areata with under or over 50% scalp involvement, alopecia totalis and alopecia universalis. Peripheral blood TCR repertoire changes were tracked in vivo in alopecia patients during primary and secondary sensitization to the hapten diphenylcyclopropenone (DPC). For TCR sequencing, blood came from 25 to 30 alopecia patients at anywhere from one to four time points (pre-sensitization, 2, 6 and 24 weeks). The libraries were sequenced as a pool, and the TCR yield per sample differed mostly because of small variations in library volumes within the pool. Patients additionally received weekly therapeutic DPC doses to the scalp throughout the approximately 25-week study period. Blood samples were taken from patients before sensitization (week 0) and at 2, 6 and about 24 weeks after DPC sensitization. Patch tests used Finn chambers with 0.01% DPC on the upper back, scored after 6 days by International Contact Dermatitis Research Group standards.

This sample's time point label indicates: pre-sensitization, week 0. The treatment or condition label of this sample denotes: therapeutic diphenylcyclopropenone sensitization with weekly scalp DPC. At every patch-test visit, the blood draw took place before the patch test was put on. Patients were eligible if aged 18 to 70, diagnosed with alopecia and judged suitable for DPC therapy, and pregnant patients were excluded. Total RNA was extracted from unfractionated whole blood collected in Tempus Blood RNA tubes. The full study reports these points: The number of PT1 expanded TCRs positively correlated with patch test score, significant at thresholds 8, 16 and 32 but not 4. No change with DPC sensitization was found in the number of TCRs above 1 in 1000 frequency, and no evidence of global repertoire structure alterations was found. Expanded TCRs formed significantly more large CDR3 similarity clusters than pre-sensitization or healthy control sets, consistent with antigen-driven responses. Because all patients had alopecia, a presumed autoimmune disease, the immune response of the patients might differ from that of healthy individuals. After repeated subsampling, the strength of the expansion versus patch-test correlation and the threshold at which it became significant changed.

Receptor libraries were prepared by RACE. TCRdb records NextSeq 500 as the sequencer. During library preparation, unique molecular identifiers were attached to individual cDNA molecules so that TCRs could be counted quantitatively and reproducibly. Both TCR alpha and TCR beta chains were sequenced from each blood RNA sample. As for the original processing: A median of around 96,000 TCRs per sample was observed, with a range of about 23,224 to 750,000. V, J and CDR3 annotation of the TCR reads was performed with the Decombinator software suite. For the PS versus PT1 abundance plots, all samples were subsampled to the same number of TCRs (28,000). Expanded TCRs were defined as absent before sensitization and observed at least eight times at the 2-week time point. In-frame beta chains were kept once TCRdb had trimmed the public reads at Q25 with fastp and called clones with MiXCR. Here each entry gathers all rows of one CDR3 protein and keeps the most common genes and DNA. The V and J calls here are based on TCRdb, not the publication. Counted in this sample were about 180,000 distinct CDR3 sequences; around 30% of them appeared once. The ten largest clones capture about 2.7% of the sample.

This clonotype was seen a few times. Its antigen is unknown. No much larger clone exists at a distance of one base, and base qualities are not known. This specimen consisted of whole blood, obtained in connection with sensitization to the hapten diphenylcyclopropenone (DPC). The TCR was taken from a woman in her 30s with alopecia areata. Some clones in this sample may be carry-over from other donors' samples.

The CDR3 has the sequence CASSKALGTEAFF. The DNA sequence is TGTGCCAGCAGCAAGGCGCTGGGCACTGAAGCTTTCTTT. This chain is built from TRBV7-2 and TRBJ1-1; no confident D gene assignment can be made. According to the germline V gene, CDR1 reads SGHTA and CDR2 reads FQGNSA. V was cut back by 5 bases and J by 4 bases, leaving a gap of 11 bases between them. From its cysteine to its phenylalanine, the CDR3 spans 13 amino acids. The sequence is cut down to CDR3 DNA, 39 bases in frame from base 1. The full variable domain, completed from the reference TRBV7-2 and TRBJ1-1 proteins outside the CDR3, reads GAGVSQSPSNKVTEKGKDVELRCDPISGHTALYWYRQSLGQGLEFLIYFQGNSAPDKSGLPSDRFSAERTGGSVSTLTIQRTQQEDSAVYLCASSKALGTEAFFGQGTRLTVV.